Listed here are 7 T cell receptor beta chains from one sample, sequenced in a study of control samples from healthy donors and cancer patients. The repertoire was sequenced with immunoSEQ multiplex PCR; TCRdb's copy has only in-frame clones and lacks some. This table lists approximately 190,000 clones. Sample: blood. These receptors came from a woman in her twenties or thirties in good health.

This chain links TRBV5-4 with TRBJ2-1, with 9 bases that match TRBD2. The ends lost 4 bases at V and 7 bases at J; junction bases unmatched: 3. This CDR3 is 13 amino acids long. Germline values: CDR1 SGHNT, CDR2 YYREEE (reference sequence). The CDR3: CASSLTSGNEQFF. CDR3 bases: TGTGCCAGCAGCCTGACTAGCGGTAATGAGCAGTTCTTC.

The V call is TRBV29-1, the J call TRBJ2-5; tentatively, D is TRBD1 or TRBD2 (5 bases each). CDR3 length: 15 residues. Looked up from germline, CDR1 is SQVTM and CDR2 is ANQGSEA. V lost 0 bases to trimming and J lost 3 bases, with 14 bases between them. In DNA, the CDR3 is TGCAGCGTTGAAGAGGTGGGACCACAAAAAGAGACCCAGTACTTC. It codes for CSVEEVGPQKETQYF.

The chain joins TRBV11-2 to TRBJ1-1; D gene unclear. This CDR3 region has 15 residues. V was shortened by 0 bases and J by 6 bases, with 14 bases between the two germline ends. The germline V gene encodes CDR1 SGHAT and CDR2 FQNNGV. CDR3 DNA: TGTGCCAGCAGCTTAGAAGTCGGTAACCTTGCTGAAGCTTTCTTT. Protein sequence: CASSLEVGNLAEAFF.

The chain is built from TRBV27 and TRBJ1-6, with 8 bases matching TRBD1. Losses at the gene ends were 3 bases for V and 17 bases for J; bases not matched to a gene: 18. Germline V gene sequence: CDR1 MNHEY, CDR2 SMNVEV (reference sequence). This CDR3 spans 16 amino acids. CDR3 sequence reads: CASSFLGDRPRSGIHF. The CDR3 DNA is TGTGCCAGCAGTTTTCTGGGGGACAGGCCTAGGAGTGGGATCCACTTT.

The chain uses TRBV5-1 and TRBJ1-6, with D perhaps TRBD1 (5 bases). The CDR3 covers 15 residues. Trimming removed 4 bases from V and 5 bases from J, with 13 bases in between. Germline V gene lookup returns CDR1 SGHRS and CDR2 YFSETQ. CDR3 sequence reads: CASSPRDSHNSPLHF. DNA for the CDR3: TGCGCCAGCAGCCCCAGGGATAGTCATAATTCACCCCTCCACTTT.

The CDR3 DNA follows: TGTGCCAGCAGCTCCGGACAGCCTCACAGCTCTGGAAACACCATATATTTT. Encoded protein: CASSSGQPHSSGNTIYF. This chain uses TRBV5-8 with TRBJ1-3; maybe TRBD1 (6 bases). CDR1 and CDR2 (germline): SGHTS, YDEGEE. Trimming pared 3 bases from V and 0 bases from J, leaving 16 bases between. This CDR3 has 17 amino acids.

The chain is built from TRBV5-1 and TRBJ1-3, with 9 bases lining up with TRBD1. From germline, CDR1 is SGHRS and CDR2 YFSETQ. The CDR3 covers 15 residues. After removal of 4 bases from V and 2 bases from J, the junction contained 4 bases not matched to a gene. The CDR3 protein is CASSQRQGAGNTIYF. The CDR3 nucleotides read TGCGCCAGCAGCCAACGACAGGGGGCTGGAAACACCATATATTTT.